This T cell receptor beta chain comes out of a study of shared clonotypes between healthy human individuals. Overall study: Donor composition was a couple of women and three men, aged 18 to 49. Study-level findings and limits: Naive subsets generally exceeded memory subsets in estimated richness. Although depth was large, rarefaction showed that sequencing of the sorted subsets was incomplete.

Losses at the gene ends were 7 bases for V and 3 bases for J; bases not matched to a gene: 6. There are 15 residues in the CDR3. Germline V lookup: CDR1 LGHNT, CDR2 FRNRAP. Notes on this clone: As yet, its antigen is unknown.

Healthy and HIV-negative, the adult donors had no recent acute infections or vaccinations. The protocol was immunoSEQ multiplex PCR, while the TCRdb copy is restricted to in-frame clones and leaves out a portion. Among 1,100,000 or so clones, around 78% were seen once, and the ten largest hold 0.52%. J is TRBJ2-3 and V is TRBV12-5; 11 bases map to TRBD2. This receptor was taken from a young man in good health. Some clones in this sample may be carry-over from other donors' samples. Sequencing was performed on memory CD4+ T cells from PBMCs. Subset of the sample: CD45RA-negative fraction. CDR3 DNA: TGTGCTAGTGCCATAGCGGGAGGGGGGACAGATACGCAGTATTTT. Translating it yields CASAIAGGGTDTQYF. The full variable domain, rest sourced from reference TRBV12-5 and TRBJ2-3, is DARVTQTPRHKVTEMGQEVTMRCQPILGHNTVFWYRQTMMQGLELLAYFRNRAPLDDSGMPKDRFSAEMPDATLATLKIQPSEPRDSAVYFCASAIAGGGTDTQYFGPGTRLTVL.